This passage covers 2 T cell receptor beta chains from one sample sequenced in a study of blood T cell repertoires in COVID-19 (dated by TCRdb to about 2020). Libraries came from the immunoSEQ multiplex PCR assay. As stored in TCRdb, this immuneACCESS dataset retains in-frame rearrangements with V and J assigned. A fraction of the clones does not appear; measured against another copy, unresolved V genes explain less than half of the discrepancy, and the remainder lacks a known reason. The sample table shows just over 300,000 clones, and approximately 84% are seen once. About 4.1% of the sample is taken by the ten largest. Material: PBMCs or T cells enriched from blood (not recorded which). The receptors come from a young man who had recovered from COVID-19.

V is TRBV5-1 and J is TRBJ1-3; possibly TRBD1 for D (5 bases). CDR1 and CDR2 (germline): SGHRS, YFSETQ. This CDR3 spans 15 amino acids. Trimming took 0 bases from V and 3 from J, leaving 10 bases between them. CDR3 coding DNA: TGCGCCAGCAGCTTGGTTAGGGGAGGTGGAAACACCATATATTTT. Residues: CASSLVRGGGNTIYF.

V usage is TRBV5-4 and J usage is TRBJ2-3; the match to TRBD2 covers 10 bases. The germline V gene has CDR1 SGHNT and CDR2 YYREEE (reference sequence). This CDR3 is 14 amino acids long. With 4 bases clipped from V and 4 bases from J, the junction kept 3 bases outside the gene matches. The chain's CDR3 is CASSKRGGSDTQYF. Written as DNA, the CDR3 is TGTGCCAGCAGCAAGCGGGGGGGCTCAGATACGCAGTATTTT.